This T cell receptor beta chain comes out of a study of cytomegalovirus exposure and HLA in healthy donors. Study overall: In terms of ancestry, the Caucasian-associated cluster contained roughly 81% of the approximately 400 genotyped donors. Findings of the study overall: Being productive about 90% or about 30% of the time was typical of most TCR beta V segments in an earlier analysis. Later examination showed HLA-associated TCR beta chains had greater clonal expansion than equally common others.

The PCR used 60 Vbeta and 13 Jbeta primers. The table came from immunoSEQ multiplex PCR; TCRdb's copy has only in-frame clones and leaves some out. The sample has 100,000 or so clones; roughly 80% are singletons. Per germline, CDR1 SEHNR and CDR2 FQNEAQ (reference sequence). The CDR3 runs 13 residues. A remark on this clone: Its target is unknown. An end of the junction does not agree with germline; a read error may underlie this.

All donors participated as healthy donors of bone marrow. This TCR was sampled from a man aged 40-49 years in good health and CMV-seronegative. The sequenced sample was PBMCs. This chain links TRBV7-9 with TRBJ1-1; TRBD1 matches at 7 bases. The DNA for the CDR3 is TGTTCCAGCAGGCGACAGGGAGGCACTGAAGCTTTCTTT. It specifies CSSRRQGGTEAFF.